This T cell receptor (beta chain) was captured by sequencing in a study of CD8 T cells in ankylosing spondylitis. Study observations and caveats: Roughly eight highly homologous variants made up a TCR beta motif that seemed to typify ankylosing spondylitis blood. Disease-associated clones were reportedly significantly overrepresented in matched ankylosing spondylitis synovial fluid.

Note on this clonotype: The antigen is undetermined.

TCRdb itself ran the 5' RACE reads through MiXCR, one entry per CDR3 protein. The sample carries around 450,000 distinct CDR3 sequences, 20% to 30% recorded once. Per the germline V gene, CDR1 is SQVTM and CDR2 is ANQGSEA. This CDR3 is 14 amino acids long. V shed 1 base and J shed 5 bases, with 14 bases lying between them. This clonotype originated in a male donor with ankylosing spondylitis. The sample consisted of blood, either unsorted or a sorted T cell fraction (not recorded which). V usage is TRBV29-1 and J usage is TRBJ1-1; TRBD1 might be the D (6 bases). CDR3 region: CSVEGRGAWTEAFF. The CDR3, as DNA: TGCAGCGTTGAAGGGAGGGGGGCCTGGACTGAAGCTTTCTTT.